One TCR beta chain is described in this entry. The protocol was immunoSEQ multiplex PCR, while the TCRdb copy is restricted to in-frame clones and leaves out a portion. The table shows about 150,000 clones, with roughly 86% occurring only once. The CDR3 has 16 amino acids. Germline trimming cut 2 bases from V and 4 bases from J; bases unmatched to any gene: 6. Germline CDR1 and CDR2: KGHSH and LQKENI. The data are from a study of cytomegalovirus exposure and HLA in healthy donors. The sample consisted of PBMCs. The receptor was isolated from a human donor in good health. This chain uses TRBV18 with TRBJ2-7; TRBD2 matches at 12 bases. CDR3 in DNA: TGTGCCAGCTCACCAACGCTAGCGGGAGGGAAATACGAGCAGTACTTC. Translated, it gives CASSPTLAGGKYEQYF.